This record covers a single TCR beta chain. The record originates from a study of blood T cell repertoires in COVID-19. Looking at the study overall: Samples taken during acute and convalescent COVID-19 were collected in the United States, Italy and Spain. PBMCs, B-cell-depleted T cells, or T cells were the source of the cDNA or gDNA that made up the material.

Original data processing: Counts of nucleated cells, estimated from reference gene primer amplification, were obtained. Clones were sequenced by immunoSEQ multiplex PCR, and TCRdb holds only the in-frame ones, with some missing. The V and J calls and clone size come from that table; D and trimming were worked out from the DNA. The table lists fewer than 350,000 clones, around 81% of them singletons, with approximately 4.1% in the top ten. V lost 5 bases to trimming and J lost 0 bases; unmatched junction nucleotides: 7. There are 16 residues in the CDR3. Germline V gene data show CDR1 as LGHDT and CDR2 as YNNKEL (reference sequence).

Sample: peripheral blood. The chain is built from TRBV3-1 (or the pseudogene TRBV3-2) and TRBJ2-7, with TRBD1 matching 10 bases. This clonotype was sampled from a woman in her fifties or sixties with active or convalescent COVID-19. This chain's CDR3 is CASSFRGQGYSYEQYF. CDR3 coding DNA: TGTGCCAGCAGCTTTCGGGGACAGGGGTACTCCTACGAGCAGTACTTC.